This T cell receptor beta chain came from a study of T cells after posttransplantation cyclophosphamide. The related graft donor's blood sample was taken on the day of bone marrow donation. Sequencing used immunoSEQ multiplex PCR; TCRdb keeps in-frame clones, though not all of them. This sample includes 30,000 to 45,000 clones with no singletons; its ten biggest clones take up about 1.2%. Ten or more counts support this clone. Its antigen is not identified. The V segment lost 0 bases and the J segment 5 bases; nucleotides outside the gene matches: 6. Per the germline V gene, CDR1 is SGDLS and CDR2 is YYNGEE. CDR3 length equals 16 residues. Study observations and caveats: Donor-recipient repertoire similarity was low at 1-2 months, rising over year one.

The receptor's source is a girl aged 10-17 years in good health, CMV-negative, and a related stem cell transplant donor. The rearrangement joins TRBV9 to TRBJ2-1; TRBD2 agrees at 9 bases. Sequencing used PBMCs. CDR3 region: CASSVGRAGGNNEQFF. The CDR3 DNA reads TGTGCCAGCAGCGTAGGTAGGGCGGGAGGGAACAATGAGCAGTTCTTC.